Each of the 17 T cell receptor beta chains below was sequenced from the same sample in a study of blood T cell repertoires in COVID-19. The repertoire was sequenced with immunoSEQ multiplex PCR; TCRdb's copy has only in-frame clones and lacks some. The sample carries fewer than 300,000 clones, around 81% recorded once. Sequences were obtained from peripheral blood. All receptors come from a woman aged 60 to 75 with active or convalescent COVID-19.

The chain links TRBV10-3 to TRBJ2-5, with 7 bases lining up with TRBD1. CDR3 length equals 12 residues. The J segment lost 5 bases and the V segment lost 11 bases, leaving 8 bases of the junction unmatched. The germline gives CDR1 ENHRY, CDR2 SYGVKD. CDR3 in amino acids: CAAATGIETQYF. CDR3 coding DNA: TGTGCCGCTGCGACAGGGATTGAGACCCAGTACTTC.

J is TRBJ1-6 and V is TRBV19; weak D call: TRBD1 (5 bases). Trimming pared 6 bases from V and 0 bases from J, leaving 15 bases between. From germline, CDR1 is LNHDA and CDR2 SQIVND (reference sequence). The CDR3 totals 17 residues. The CDR3 loop is CASSLDRPSSYNSPLHF. As DNA, the CDR3 is TGTGCCAGTAGCCTTGACAGACCGAGCTCCTATAATTCACCCCTCCACTTT. The full variable domain, completed using reference TRBV19 and TRBJ1-6, is DGGITQSPKYLFRKEGQNVTLSCEQNLNHDAMYWYRQDPGQGLRLIYYSQIVNDFQKGDIAEGYSVSREKKESFPLTVTSAQKNPTAFYLCASSLDRPSSYNSPLHFGNGTRLTVT.

At least ten counts were recorded for this clone. This chain links TRBV2 with TRBJ2-1; D possibly corresponds to TRBD1 (6 bases). The length of the CDR3 is 15 residues. V was shortened by 10 bases and J by 0 bases, with 16 bases between the two germline ends. Germline V gene sequence: CDR1 SNHLY, CDR2 FYNNEI. The chain's CDR3 is CATTRQVSSYNEQFF. The CDR3 region has the DNA TGTGCCACCACCAGACAGGTGAGCTCCTACAATGAGCAGTTCTTC. The whole variable domain, remainder taken from reference TRBV2 and TRBJ2-1, is EPEVTQTPSHQVTQMGQEVILRCVPISNHLYFYWYRQILGQKVEFLVSFYNNEISEKSEIFDDQFSVERPDGSNFTLKIRSTKLEDSAMYFCATTRQVSSYNEQFFGPGTRLTVL.

This clone has just one count. This chain joins TRBV5-6 and TRBJ1-2; a possible D gene is TRBD1 (5 bases). The CDR3 is 13 amino acids. The germline V and J ends were trimmed by 3 bases and 6 bases, with 12 bases remaining between them. Germline V CDR1 and CDR2: SGHDT, YYEEEE. The CDR3 spells CASSWGRVDGYTF. The CDR3 bases are TGTGCCAGCAGCTGGGGCAGGGTGGATGGCTACACCTTC.

The chain joins TRBV7-9 to TRBJ1-2; D is ambiguous. Trimming shortened V by 7 bases and J by 2 bases, and 11 bases separated the two germline ends. This CDR3 region has 13 residues. Germline V CDR1 and CDR2: SEHNR, FQNEAQ (reference sequence). CDR3 sequence reads: CASTQAGNYGYTF. DNA for the CDR3: TGTGCCAGCACCCAAGCTGGCAACTATGGCTACACCTTC. Based on the CDR3 plus reference TRBV7-9 and TRBJ1-2, the full variable domain is DTGVSQNPRHKITKRGQNVTFRCDPISEHNRLYWYRQTLGQGPEFLTYFQNEAQLEKSRLLSDRFSAERPKGSFSTLEIQRTEQGDSAMYLCASTQAGNYGYTFGSGTRLTVV.

The V and J genes are TRBV18 and TRBJ1-6, with D uncertain. The germline V and J ends were trimmed by 2 bases and 13 bases, with 18 bases remaining between them. The V gene's germline CDR1 is KGHSH and CDR2 LQKENI. This CDR3 has 15 residues. CDR3 amino acids: CASSPGGRTTNPLHF. Written as DNA, the CDR3 is TGTGCCAGCTCACCAGGCGGACGGACTACTAATCCCCTCCACTTT.

CDR3 coding DNA: TGTGCCAGCAGCTTGGGTACAGGGCCGAGCTCTGGAAACACCATATATTTT. Its translation is CASSLGTGPSSGNTIYF. The chain recombines TRBV5-4 with TRBJ1-3, with TRBD1 as a possible D gene (6 bases). CDR3 length: 17 residues. Germline V lookup: CDR1 SGHNT, CDR2 YYREEE (reference sequence). Trimming removed 0 bases from V and 0 bases from J, with 13 bases in between.

The rearrangement joins TRBV7-9 to TRBJ2-3; D might be TRBD1 (6 bases). Germline values: CDR1 SEHNR, CDR2 FQNEAQ (reference sequence). V was pared by 0 bases and J by 4 bases, with 14 bases between. The CDR3 is 16 residues long. As DNA, the CDR3 is TGTGCCAGCAGCTTAGCCGCACAGGGCGGTCCAGATACGCAGTATTTT. It is translated as CASSLAAQGGPDTQYF.

This chain joins TRBV7-3 and TRBJ2-1, with D possibly being TRBD1 (5 bases). Trimming removed 5 bases at V and 2 bases at J, with 16 bases between. This CDR3 has 16 residues. Germline CDR1 and CDR2: SGHTA and FQGTGA. The DNA of the CDR3 is TGTGCCAGCAGCCCCTCCCAGGGAATCACCTACAATGAGCAGTTCTTC. Its protein product is CASSPSQGITYNEQFF.

This clone was found once. The chain is built from TRBV6-5 and TRBJ1-4; D might be TRBD1 (6 bases). Between the trimmed V and J ends, which lost 5 bases and 11 bases, there was a span of 21 bases. Germline CDR1 MNHEY, CDR2 SVGAGI. This CDR3 has 15 amino acids. In nucleotides, the CDR3 is TGTGCCAGCAGTCCTCTAACAGGGTTTATGGGGAAACTGTTTTTT. Encoded protein: CASSPLTGFMGKLFF.

The V gene is TRBV29-1, the J gene TRBJ1-1; tentative D call: TRBD1 (6 bases). Trimming pared 4 bases from V and 3 bases from J, leaving 15 bases between. Germline assignment: CDR1 SQVTM and CDR2 ANQGSEA. This CDR3 is built from 14 residues. The CDR3 DNA follows: TGCAGCGTTGGTAGAACAGGGATTTACACTGAAGCTTTCTTT. Translation: CSVGRTGIYTEAFF.

The chain employs TRBV5-4 and TRBJ2-7, with D unresolved. V was pared by 0 bases and J by 0 bases, with 10 bases between. The CDR3 is 15 residues long. The germline CDR1 and CDR2 sequences are SGHNT and YYREEE (reference sequence). The CDR3 loop reads CASSLGQFPSYEQYF. The CDR3 bases are TGTGCCAGCAGCTTGGGACAATTCCCCTCCTACGAGCAGTACTTC.

This clone was seen just once. The rearrangement uses TRBV3-1 (or the pseudogene TRBV3-2) and TRBJ1-2, with D possibly matching TRBD1 (5 bases). The CDR3 runs to 13 residues. Trimming removed 5 bases at V and 8 bases at J, with 15 bases between. CDR1 and CDR2 (germline): LGHDT, YNNKEL (reference sequence). CDR3 bases: TGTGCCAGCAGCACCAGGGAATTGGACGGCTACACCTTC. This gives the protein CASSTRELDGYTF.

The chain links TRBV9 to TRBJ1-6; D not resolved. The CDR3 sequence is 15 residues long. Germline values: CDR1 SGDLS, CDR2 YYNGEE. With 0 bases removed from V and 8 bases from J, the gap between germline ends came to 12 bases. The CDR3 loop is CASSVAPGMDSPLHF. The CDR3 DNA is TGTGCCAGCAGCGTAGCTCCGGGGATGGATTCACCCCTCCACTTT.

V is TRBV27 and J is TRBJ2-5, with 7 bases fitting TRBD1. The CDR3 spans 13 residues. Germline CDR1 and CDR2: MNHEY and SMNVEV (reference sequence). V gave up 5 bases and J gave up 3 bases; unmatched junction bases: 3. CDR3 DNA: TGTGCCAGCAGTACCGACAGGGAAGAGACCCAGTACTTC. This sequence encodes CASSTDREETQYF.

The chain recombines TRBV29-1 with TRBJ1-4; D possibly corresponds to TRBD1 (5 bases). V shed 1 base and J shed 8 bases, with 14 bases lying between them. Per the germline V gene, CDR1 is SQVTM and CDR2 is ANQGSEA. The CDR3 covers 14 residues. The DNA of the CDR3 is TGCAGCGTTGAAGGTGGCACCCGGGGGGAAAAACTGTTTTTT. It yields the protein CSVEGGTRGEKLFF.

CDR3 in amino acids: CASSHDRGPSTF. CDR3 in DNA: TGTGCCAGCAGCCACGACAGGGGACCATCCACCTTC. The chain has TRBV3-1 (or the pseudogene TRBV3-2) and TRBJ1-2, with 8 positions matching TRBD1. Germline CDR1 is LGHDT and CDR2 is YNNKEL (reference sequence). This CDR3 has 12 residues. With V trimmed by 3 bases and J by 13 bases, 7 bases remained unmatched.